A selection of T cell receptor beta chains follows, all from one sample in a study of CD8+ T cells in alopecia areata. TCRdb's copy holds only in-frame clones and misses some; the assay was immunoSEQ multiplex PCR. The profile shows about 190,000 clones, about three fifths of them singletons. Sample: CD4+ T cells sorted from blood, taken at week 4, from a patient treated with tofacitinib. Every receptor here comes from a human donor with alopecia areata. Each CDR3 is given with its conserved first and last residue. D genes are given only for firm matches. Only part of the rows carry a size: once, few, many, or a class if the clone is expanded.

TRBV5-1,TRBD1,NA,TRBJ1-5,CASSSTGFNQPQHF,TGCGCCAGCAGTTCGACAGGGTTCAATCAGCCCCAGCATTTT
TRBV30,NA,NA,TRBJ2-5,CAWSTTGIAETQYF,TGTGCCTGGAGTACAACAGGGATCGCGGAGACCCAGTACTTC
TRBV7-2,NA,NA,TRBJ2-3,CASSLVWGDTQYF,TGTGCCAGCAGCTTAGTCTGGGGAGATACGCAGTATTTT
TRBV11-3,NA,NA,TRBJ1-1,CASSLEEGSTEAFF,TGTGCCAGCAGCTTAGAGGAGGGGAGCACTGAAGCTTTCTTT
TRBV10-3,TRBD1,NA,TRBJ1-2,CAISESGGVNYGYTF,TGTGCCATCAGTGAATCAGGGGGCGTCAACTATGGCTACACCTTC
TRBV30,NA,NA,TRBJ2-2,CAWSVQGTGELFF,TGTGCCTGGAGTGTCCAGGGGACCGGGGAGCTGTTTTTT
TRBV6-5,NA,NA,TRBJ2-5,CASATRGETQYF,TGTGCCAGCGCCACCCGGGGAGAGACCCAGTACTTC
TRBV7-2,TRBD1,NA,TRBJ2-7,CASSLAFVGTASIYEQYF,TGTGCCAGCAGCTTAGCCTTCGTAGGGACAGCAAGCATCTACGAGCAGTACTTC
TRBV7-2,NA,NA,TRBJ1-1,CASVVGLIMNTEAFF,TGTGCCAGCGTAGTGGGACTGATCATGAACACTGAAGCTTTCTTT
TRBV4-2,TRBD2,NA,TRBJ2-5,CASSQDGGGYQETQYF,TGTGCCAGCAGCCAAGATGGCGGGGGGTACCAAGAGACCCAGTACTTC
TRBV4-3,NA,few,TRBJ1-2,CASSQGGTTNYGYTF,TGCGCCAGCAGCCAAGGGGGGACTACTAACTATGGCTACACCTTC
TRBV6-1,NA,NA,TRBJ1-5,CASGDPNQPQHF,TGTGCCAGCGGCGACCCTAATCAGCCCCAGCATTTT
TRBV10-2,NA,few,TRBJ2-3,CASSESGRTDTQYF,TGCGCCAGCAGTGAGTCAGGGAGAACAGATACGCAGTATTTT
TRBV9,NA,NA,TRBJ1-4,CASSVGLSNEKLFF,TGTGCCAGCAGCGTCGGTCTCTCTAATGAAAAACTGTTTTTT
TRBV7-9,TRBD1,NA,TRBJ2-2,CASSRTGGDTGELFF,TGTGCCAGCAGCCGGACAGGGGGGGACACCGGGGAGCTGTTTTTT
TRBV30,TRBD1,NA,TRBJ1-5,CAWSPIGQGGQPQHF,TGTGCCTGGAGCCCTATTGGACAGGGCGGGCAGCCCCAGCATTTT
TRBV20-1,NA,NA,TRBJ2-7,CSATGSYEQYF,TGCAGTGCCACTGGATCGTACGAGCAGTACTTC
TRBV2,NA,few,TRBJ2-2,CASRAGSGELFF,TGTGCCAGCAGGGCAGGGTCCGGGGAGCTGTTTTTT
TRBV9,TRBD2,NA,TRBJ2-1,CASSVQGGGRVNEQFF,TGTGCCAGCAGCGTACAGGGCGGGGGTCGGGTCAATGAGCAGTTCTTC
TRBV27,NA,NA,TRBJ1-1,CASSTGTANTEAFF,TGTGCCAGCAGTACCGGGACGGCGAACACTGAAGCTTTCTTT
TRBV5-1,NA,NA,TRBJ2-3,CASSAGTDGDTQYF,TGCGCCAGCAGCGCCGGCACAGACGGGGATACGCAGTATTTT
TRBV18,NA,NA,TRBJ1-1,CAASRANTEAFF,TGTGCCGCCTCACGGGCGAACACTGAAGCTTTCTTT
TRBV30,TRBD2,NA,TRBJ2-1,CAWTIYTSGYNEQFF,TGTGCCTGGACCATCTACACTAGCGGCTACAATGAGCAGTTCTTC
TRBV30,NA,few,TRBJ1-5,CAWSVFGSPPQHF,TGTGCCTGGAGTGTATTTGGGTCTCCGCCCCAGCATTTT
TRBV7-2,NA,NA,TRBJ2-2,CASSYFDPGELFF,TGTGCCAGCAGCTACTTTGACCCCGGGGAGCTGTTTTTT
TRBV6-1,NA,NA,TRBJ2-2,CASSEQVTTGELFF,TGTGCCAGCAGTGAACAGGTTACCACCGGGGAGCTGTTTTTT
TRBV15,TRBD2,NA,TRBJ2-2,CATSRGFPGTSGSTGELFF,TGTGCCACCAGCAGAGGCTTTCCCGGGACTAGCGGTTCCACCGGGGAGCTGTTTTTT
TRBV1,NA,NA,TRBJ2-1,CTSSQEGLEGNEQFF,TGCACCAGCAGCCAAGAGGGACTAGAGGGCAATGAGCAGTTCTTC
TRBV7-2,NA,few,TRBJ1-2,CASSPSGAVSGYTF,TGTGCCAGCAGCCCCTCAGGGGCGGTAAGTGGCTACACCTTC
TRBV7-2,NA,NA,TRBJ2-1,CASTLPQIDNEQFF,TGTGCCAGCACCCTTCCCCAAATCGACAATGAGCAGTTCTTC
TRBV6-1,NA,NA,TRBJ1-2,CASLRDLDYGYTF,TGTGCCAGCCTAAGGGATCTGGACTATGGCTACACCTTC
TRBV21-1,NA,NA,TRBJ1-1,CASSKENTEAFF,TGTGCCAGCAGTAAAGAGAACACTGAAGCTTTCTTT
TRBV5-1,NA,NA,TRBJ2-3,CASGTVPGATDTQYF,TGCGCCAGCGGAACCGTCCCAGGGGCCACAGATACGCAGTATTTT
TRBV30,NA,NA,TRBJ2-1,CAWSRGSYNEQFF,TGTGCCTGGAGCAGAGGGAGCTACAATGAGCAGTTCTTC
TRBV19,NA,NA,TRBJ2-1,CASSIAGYLYNEQFF,TGTGCCAGTAGTATAGCGGGGTACCTCTACAATGAGCAGTTCTTC
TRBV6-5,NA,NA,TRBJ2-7,CASSSVPHQYEQYF,TGTGCCAGCAGCTCGGTGCCGCACCAGTACGAGCAGTACTTC
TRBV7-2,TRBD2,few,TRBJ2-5,CASSLAGLAKETQYF,TGTGCCAGCAGCTTAGCGGGACTAGCAAAAGAGACCCAGTACTTC
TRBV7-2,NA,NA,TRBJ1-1,CASSLVGTTNTEAFF,TGTGCCAGCAGCTTAGTGGGGACAACGAACACTGAAGCTTTCTTT
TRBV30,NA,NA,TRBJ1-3,CAWSAGDGNTIYF,TGTGCCTGGAGTGCGGGGGATGGAAACACCATATATTTT
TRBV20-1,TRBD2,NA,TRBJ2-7,CSARLAVEQYF,TGCAGTGCTAGGCTAGCGGTCGAACAGTACTTC
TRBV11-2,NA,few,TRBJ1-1,CASSLESGAGTEAFF,TGTGCCAGCAGCTTAGAGAGCGGGGCTGGGACTGAAGCTTTCTTT
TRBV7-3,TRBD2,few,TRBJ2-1,CASSQRLAGGNEQFF,TGTGCCAGCAGCCAAAGACTAGCGGGGGGAAATGAGCAGTTCTTC
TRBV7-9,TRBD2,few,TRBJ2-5,CASSYGTSIEETQYF,TGTGCCAGCAGCTATGGGACTAGTATAGAAGAGACCCAGTACTTC
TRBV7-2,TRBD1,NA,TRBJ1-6,CASSLPGQGKSPLHF,TGTGCCAGCAGCTTACCGGGACAGGGAAAATCACCCCTCCACTTT
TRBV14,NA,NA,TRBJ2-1,CASSQDRMAVHEQFF,TGTGCCAGCAGCCAAGACCGGATGGCGGTCCATGAGCAGTTCTTC
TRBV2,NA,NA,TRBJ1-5,CASSEALLTRSSNQPQHF,TGTGCCAGCAGTGAAGCGTTGCTCACGAGGTCGAGCAATCAGCCCCAGCATTTT
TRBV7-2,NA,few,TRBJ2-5,CASSSGTDFWAQETQYF,TGTGCCAGCAGCTCCGGGACGGATTTCTGGGCACAAGAGACCCAGTACTTC
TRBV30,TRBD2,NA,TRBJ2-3,CAWSSGVYTDTQYF,TGTGCCTGGTCTAGCGGGGTTTACACAGATACGCAGTATTTT
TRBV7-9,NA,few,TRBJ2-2,CASSENTGELFF,TGTGCCAGCAGCGAGAACACCGGGGAGCTGTTTTTT
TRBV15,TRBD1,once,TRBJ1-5,CATSNDRAQPQHF,TGTGCCACCAGCAATGACAGGGCTCAGCCCCAGCATTTT
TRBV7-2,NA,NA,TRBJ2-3,CASSLATHTMGVTQYF,TGTGCCAGCAGCTTAGCGACTCACACTATGGGGGTTACGCAGTATTTT
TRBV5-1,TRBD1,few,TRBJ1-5,CASSPGQGNQPQHF,TGCGCCAGCAGCCCCGGACAGGGGAATCAGCCCCAGCATTTT
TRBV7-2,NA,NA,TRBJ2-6,CASSPLGWQGRTGANVLTF,TGTGCCAGCAGCCCACTGGGGTGGCAGGGACGAACTGGGGCCAACGTCCTGACTTTC
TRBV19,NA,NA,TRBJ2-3,CASSSQGPSTDTQYF,TGTGCCAGTAGTTCACAGGGCCCCAGCACAGATACGCAGTATTTT
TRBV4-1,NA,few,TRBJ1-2,CASSQGPRGFYGYTF,TGCGCCAGCAGCCAAGGACCGCGAGGCTTCTATGGCTACACCTTC
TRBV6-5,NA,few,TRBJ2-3,CASRNTDTQYF,TGTGCCAGCAGGAACACAGATACGCAGTATTTT
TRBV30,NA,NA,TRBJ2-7,CAWSLGGEQYF,TGTGCCTGGAGTCTGGGTGGGGAGCAGTACTTC
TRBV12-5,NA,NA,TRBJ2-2,CASGLKGSGELFF,TGTGCTAGTGGTTTAAAGGGGTCCGGGGAGCTGTTTTTT
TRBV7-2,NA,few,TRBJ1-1,CASSSLGDAGAFF,TGTGCCAGCAGCTCCTTGGGGGACGCGGGGGCTTTCTTT
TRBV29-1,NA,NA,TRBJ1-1,CSVVSHMNTEAFF,TGCAGCGTTGTTTCCCATATGAACACTGAAGCTTTCTTT